Presented here are 7 T cell receptor beta chains from one specimen sequenced in a study of Ad26.COV2.S vaccination and SARS-CoV-2 variants. Treatment indicated: around 19 received Ad26.COV2.S at low or high dose, single or two shots; about five received placebo; per-sample allocation not given. Samples analyzed were those drawn on day 63 after the first vaccine or placebo injection. The protocol was immunoSEQ multiplex PCR, while the TCRdb copy is restricted to in-frame clones and leaves out a portion. Here the sample spans 500,000 or so clones, around 85% being singletons. The source was peripheral blood, collected in a trial of Ad26.COV2.S vaccine versus placebo. These receptors all come from a person between 18 and 59 years old who received the Ad26.COV2.S COVID-19 vaccine or a placebo.

The chain joins TRBV27 to TRBJ1-2, with D maybe TRBD1 (5 bases). Germline V gene sequence: CDR1 MNHEY, CDR2 SMNVEV (reference sequence). This CDR3 is 15 amino acids long. V lost 3 bases and J 8 bases, leaving 19 bases between the germline ends. The CDR3 DNA sequence: TGTGCCAGCAGTTTTAGCGGAGCCGGGGCGTACGGCTACACCTTC. Protein product: CASSFSGAGAYGYTF.

The rearrangement uses TRBV9 and TRBJ2-1, with D hard to call. The V gene's germline CDR1 is SGDLS and CDR2 YYNGEE. The CDR3 totals 13 residues. V dropped 0 bases and J dropped 9 bases, with 10 bases sitting between them. CDR3 residues: CASSVAIGGEQFF. The CDR3 DNA is TGTGCCAGCAGCGTAGCTATTGGTGGTGAGCAGTTCTTC.

In this sample, this clone turned up once. The chain uses TRBV3-1 (or the pseudogene TRBV3-2) and TRBJ2-7, with 13 bases aligning to TRBD2. Looked up from germline, CDR1 is LGHDT and CDR2 is YNNKEL (reference sequence). Trimming took 1 base from V and 9 from J; bases not matched to a gene: 6. CDR3 length: 15 residues. DNA for the CDR3: TGTGCCAGCAGCCAAGTAACTAGCGGGAGGGTAGGGCAGTACTTC. Protein product: CASSQVTSGRVGQYF.

This clone was seen repeatedly, ten times or more. The chain employs TRBV7-8 and TRBJ1-3; D is perhaps TRBD1 (5 bases). From germline, CDR1 is SGHVS and CDR2 FQNEAQ. CDR3 size: 14 residues. V was pared by 4 bases and J by 2 bases, with 9 bases between. CDR3 region: CASSSPTAGNTIYF. CDR3 DNA: TGTGCCAGCAGCTCACCGACAGCTGGAAACACCATATATTTT.

DNA of the CDR3: TGTGCTAGTGGTTTAGGGGGTTTAGGCACTGAAGCTTTCTTT. This sequence encodes CASGLGGLGTEAFF. This rearrangement joins TRBV12-5 to TRBJ1-1; possible D gene TRBD1, 6 bases. V was cut by 3 bases and J by 4 bases, with 12 bases left in between. The CDR3 spans 14 residues. Germline values: CDR1 LGHNT, CDR2 FRNRAP.

This chain links TRBV4-2 with TRBJ2-1; 12 bases map to TRBD2. This CDR3 contains 17 residues. V was clipped by 0 bases and J by 6 bases; unmatched bases: 6. Germline lookup yields CDR1 LGHNA and CDR2 YNFKEQ. CDR3: CASSQETSGSKGNEQFF. The CDR3 DNA follows: TGTGCCAGCAGCCAAGAGACTAGCGGGAGCAAGGGCAATGAGCAGTTCTTC.

The chain joins TRBV6-2 or TRBV6-3 to TRBJ2-2, with D hard to call. Trimming cost V 6 bases and J 2 bases, with 16 bases left between them. Per the germline V gene, CDR1 is MNHEY and CDR2 is SVGEGT. The CDR3 loop spans 16 amino acids. CDR3 bases: TGTGCCAGCAGCCTGACCGATACCAGAAACACCGGGGAGCTGTTTTTT. Its translation is CASSLTDTRNTGELFF.